Sequencing of this TCR beta chain was carried out in a study of immune evolution from preneoplasia to lung adenocarcinoma. Macro-dissection enriched premalignant or tumor cells before nucleic acid extraction. Germline lookup yields CDR1 MNHEY and CDR2 SMNVEV (reference sequence). The V segment lost 2 bases and the J segment 4 bases; nucleotides outside the gene matches: 2. The CDR3 is made up of 15 amino acids. This table comes from immunoSEQ multiplex PCR, and its TCRdb copy is limited to in-frame clones, with some not included. The sample shows approximately 26,000 clones, less than 80% of them seen only once.

This chain joins TRBV27 and TRBJ1-3, with TRBD1 matching over 10 bases. The TCR comes from a person aged 60 to 70 with invasive lung adenocarcinoma. Some clones in this sample may be carry-over from other donors' samples. Sequencing used FFPE invasive lung adenocarcinoma tissue. The CDR3 spells CASSLEDRGGNTIYF. The CDR3 DNA reads as TGTGCCAGCAGTTTAGAGGACAGGGGGGGAAACACCATATATTTT.